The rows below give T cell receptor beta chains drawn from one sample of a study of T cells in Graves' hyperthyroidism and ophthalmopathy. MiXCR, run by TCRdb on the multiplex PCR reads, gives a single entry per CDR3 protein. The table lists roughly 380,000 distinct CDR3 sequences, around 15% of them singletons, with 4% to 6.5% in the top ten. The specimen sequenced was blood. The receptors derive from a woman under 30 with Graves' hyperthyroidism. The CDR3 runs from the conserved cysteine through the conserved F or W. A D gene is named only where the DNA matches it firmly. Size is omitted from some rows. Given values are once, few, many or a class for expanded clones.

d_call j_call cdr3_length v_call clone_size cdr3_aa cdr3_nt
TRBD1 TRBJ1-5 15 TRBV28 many CASSTPRQGKQPQHF TGTGCCAGCAGTACCCCGCGACAGGGGAAACAGCCCCAGCATTTT
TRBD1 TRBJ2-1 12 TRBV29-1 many CSARDRENEQFF TGCAGCGCCAGGGACAGGGAAAATGAGCAGTTCTTC
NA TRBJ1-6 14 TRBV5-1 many CASSSTGGDSPLHF TGCGCCAGCAGCTCGACAGGTGGAGATTCACCCCTCCACTTT
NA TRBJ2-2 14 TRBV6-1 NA CASSPGSQHGELFF TGTGCCAGCAGTCCCGGGTCTCAACACGGGGAGCTGTTTTTT
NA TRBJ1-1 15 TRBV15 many CATSRDGRSGTEAFF TGTGCCACCAGCAGAGATGGGCGCAGTGGGACTGAAGCTTTCTTT
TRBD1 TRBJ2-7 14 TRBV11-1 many CASSLGQGAREQYF TGTGCCAGCAGCTTGGGACAGGGGGCAAGGGAGCAGTACTTC
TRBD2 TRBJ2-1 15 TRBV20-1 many CSASVAGGGNNEQFF TGCAGTGCTAGCGTAGCGGGAGGGGGGAACAATGAGCAGTTCTTC
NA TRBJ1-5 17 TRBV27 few CASSFKPPGSHNQPQHF TGTGCCAGCAGTTTCAAACCCCCCGGCAGCCATAATCAGCCCCAGCATTTT
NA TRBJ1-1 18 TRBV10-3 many CASGWGGTGADGQTEAFF TGTGCCTCGGGGTGGGGAGGAACGGGGGCGGATGGTCAGACTGAAGCTTTCTTT
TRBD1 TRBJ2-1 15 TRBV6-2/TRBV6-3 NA CASSVRDSPLNEQFF TGTGCCAGCAGTGTCCGGGACAGCCCGCTAAATGAGCAGTTCTTC
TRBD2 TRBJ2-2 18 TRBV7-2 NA CASTYPGLAGGRAGELFF TGTGCCAGCACCTACCCGGGACTAGCGGGAGGAAGGGCCGGGGAGCTGTTTTTT
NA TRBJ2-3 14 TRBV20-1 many CSARVGSEPDTQYF TGCAGTGCTAGAGTCGGGAGCGAGCCAGATACGCAGTATTTT
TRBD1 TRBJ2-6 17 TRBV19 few CASSIQGAFSGANVLTF TGTGCCAGTAGTATTCAGGGGGCGTTTTCTGGGGCCAACGTCCTGACTTTC
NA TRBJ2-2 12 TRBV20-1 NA CSARYDTGELFF TGCAGTGCTAGATACGACACCGGGGAGCTGTTTTTT
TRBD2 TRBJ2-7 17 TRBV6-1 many CASSSTPGGSGGIEQYF TGTGCCAGCAGTTCCACACCGGGGGGAAGCGGGGGAATCGAGCAGTACTTC
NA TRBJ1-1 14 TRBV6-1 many CASSEWGGNTEAFF TGTGCCAGCAGTGAATGGGGAGGGAACACTGAAGCTTTCTTT
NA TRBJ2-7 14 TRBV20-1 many CSARLPHSPYEQYF TGCAGTGCTAGGCTGCCCCACTCCCCTTACGAGCAGTACTTC
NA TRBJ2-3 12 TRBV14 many CASSPIRDTQYF TGTGCCAGCAGCCCCATAAGGGATACGCAGTATTTT
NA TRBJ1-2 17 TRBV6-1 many CASSEGLKGLRNYGYTF TGTGCCAGCAGTGAAGGACTAAAGGGACTTCGCAACTATGGCTACACCTTC
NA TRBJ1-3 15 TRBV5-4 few CASSRQDGSGNTIYF TGTGCCAGCAGCCGGCAGGACGGCTCTGGAAACACCATATATTTT
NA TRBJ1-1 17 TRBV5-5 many CASSQQPIEGVNTEAFF TGTGCCAGCAGCCAACAACCCATTGAAGGTGTGAACACTGAAGCTTTCTTT
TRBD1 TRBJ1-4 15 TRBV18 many CASSIAGTANEKLFF TGTGCCAGCTCAATCGCCGGGACAGCTAATGAAAAACTGTTTTTT
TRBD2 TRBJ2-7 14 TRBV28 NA CASSLTSGPVEQYF TGTGCCAGCAGCCTAACTAGCGGGCCTGTCGAGCAGTACTTC
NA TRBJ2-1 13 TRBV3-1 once CASSQVESGEQFF TGTGCCAGCAGCCAAGTGGAGTCCGGTGAGCAGTTCTTC
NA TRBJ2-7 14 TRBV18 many CASSPYNSGGEQYF TGTGCCAGCTCACCTTATAATAGCGGCGGCGAGCAGTACTTC
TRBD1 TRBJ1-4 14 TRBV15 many CATSVPGGWEKLFF TGTGCCACCAGCGTACCAGGGGGCTGGGAAAAACTGTTTTTT
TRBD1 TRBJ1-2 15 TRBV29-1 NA CSVAAGQGASYGYTF TGCAGCGTTGCTGCCGGACAGGGGGCTTCCTATGGCTACACCTTC
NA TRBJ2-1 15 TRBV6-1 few CASSEPLQGYNEQFF TGTGCCAGCAGTGAACCACTGCAGGGATACAATGAGCAGTTCTTC
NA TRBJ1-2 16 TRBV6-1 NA CASSADTGQVNYGYTF TGTGCCAGCAGCGCCGATACGGGACAAGTTAACTATGGCTACACCTTC
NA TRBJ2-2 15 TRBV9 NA CASSVRAGHTGELFF TGTGCCAGCAGCGTAAGGGCAGGGCACACCGGGGAGCTGTTTTTT
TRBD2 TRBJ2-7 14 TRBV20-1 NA CSARDLAGAYEQYF TGCAGTGCTAGAGATCTAGCGGGGGCCTACGAGCAGTACTTC
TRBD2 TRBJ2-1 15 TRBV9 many CASSKTSGSGNEQFF TGTGCCAGCAGCAAGACTAGCGGGAGTGGCAATGAGCAGTTCTTC
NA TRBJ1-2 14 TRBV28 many CASSGPTETYGYTF TGTGCCAGCAGCGGGCCCACGGAGACTTATGGCTACACCTTC
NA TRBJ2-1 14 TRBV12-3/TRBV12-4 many CASSAKGDYNEQFF TGTGCCAGCAGTGCTAAGGGGGACTACAATGAGCAGTTCTTC
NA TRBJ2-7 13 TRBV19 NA CASSIGDIYEQYF TGTGCCAGTAGTATAGGGGATATATACGAGCAGTACTTC